A selection of T cell receptor beta chains follows, all from one sample in a study of OX40 agonist ivuxolimab in advanced cancers. Clones were read by immunoSEQ multiplex PCR, and TCRdb kept only the in-frame ones, dropping some. Of 50,000 to 80,000 clones listed, roughly 89% are singletons. Sequences were derived from CD4+ or CD8+ T cells sorted from blood, sampled in a trial of the OX40 agonist ivuxolimab. The receptors originated from an adult with an advanced solid tumor such as melanoma, head and neck, liver or kidney cancer. Both conserved end residues are part of each CDR3. A D gene is named only where the DNA matches it firmly. For some rows the clone size is stated as once, few or many, or as a class when expanded; others skip it.

CDR3 length: 14; V gene: TRBV6-5; D gene: -; clone size: few; J gene: TRBJ2-7; CDR3 DNA: TGTGCCAGCAGTTACATAGGGTTTGGCAACGAGCAGTACTTC; CDR3 protein: CASSYIGFGNEQYF
CDR3 length: 13; V gene: TRBV6-5; D gene: -; clone size: -; J gene: TRBJ1-2; CDR3 DNA: TGTGCCAGCACTTTGGGGCCGGGCGGTGGCTACACCTTC; CDR3 protein: CASTLGPGGGYTF
CDR3 length: 16; V gene: TRBV9; D gene: -; clone size: -; J gene: TRBJ1-4; CDR3 DNA: TGTGCCAGCAGCGCGGACTCCTCGTTTCTAAATGAAAAACTGTTTTTT; CDR3 protein: CASSADSSFLNEKLFF
CDR3 length: 14; V gene: TRBV6-5; D gene: -; clone size: -; J gene: TRBJ1-2; CDR3 DNA: TGTGCCAGCAGTTACTCGATCGCTAACTATGGCTACACCTTC; CDR3 protein: CASSYSIANYGYTF
CDR3 length: 14; V gene: TRBV28; D gene: -; clone size: -; J gene: TRBJ1-4; CDR3 DNA: TGTGCCAGCAGTTATCGGACGGGCAATGAAAAACTGTTTTTT; CDR3 protein: CASSYRTGNEKLFF
CDR3 length: 14; V gene: TRBV2; D gene: -; clone size: -; J gene: TRBJ2-1; CDR3 DNA: TGTGCCAGCCGCCGGGACGGCCCCTACAATGAGCAGTTCTTC; CDR3 protein: CASRRDGPYNEQFF
CDR3 length: 16; V gene: TRBV5-1; D gene: TRBD2; clone size: once; J gene: TRBJ2-1; CDR3 DNA: TGCGCCAGCAGCTTCCTAGCGGGAGGTTCCTACAATGAGCAGTTCTTC; CDR3 protein: CASSFLAGGSYNEQFF
CDR3 length: 15; V gene: TRBV7-2; D gene: TRBD2; clone size: -; J gene: TRBJ2-7; CDR3 DNA: TGTGCCAGCAGCCCCGGCGGGAGCAGGATCCACGAGCAGTACTTC; CDR3 protein: CASSPGGSRIHEQYF
CDR3 length: 11; V gene: TRBV29-1; D gene: TRBD2; clone size: -; J gene: TRBJ2-3; CDR3 DNA: TGCAGCGTTGATCCTGCGGGAGCGCAGTATTTT; CDR3 protein: CSVDPAGAQYF
CDR3 length: 13; V gene: TRBV30; D gene: -; clone size: -; J gene: TRBJ2-7; CDR3 DNA: TGTGCCTGGAGTAGGGACTTGCCCTACGAGCAGTACTTC; CDR3 protein: CAWSRDLPYEQYF
CDR3 length: 17; V gene: TRBV4-2; D gene: TRBD2; clone size: -; J gene: TRBJ2-7; CDR3 DNA: TGTGCCAGCAGCCAATGGCTAGCGGGAGGGCGCACGTACGAGCAGTACTTC; CDR3 protein: CASSQWLAGGRTYEQYF
CDR3 length: 14; V gene: TRBV27; D gene: -; clone size: -; J gene: TRBJ2-5; CDR3 DNA: TGTGCCAGCAGGGGGGGACGGGGCATGGAGACCCAGTACTTC; CDR3 protein: CASRGGRGMETQYF
CDR3 length: 15; V gene: TRBV5-1; D gene: TRBD1; clone size: -; J gene: TRBJ1-1; CDR3 DNA: TGCGCCAGCAGCTTGGGGGGACAGGTGATCACTGAAGCTTTCTTT; CDR3 protein: CASSLGGQVITEAFF
CDR3 length: 14; V gene: TRBV30; D gene: TRBD2; clone size: -; J gene: TRBJ2-2; CDR3 DNA: TGTGCCTGGAGGCCAGCGGGAGGGGGCGGGGAGCTGTTTTTT; CDR3 protein: CAWRPAGGGGELFF
CDR3 length: 14; V gene: TRBV10-3; D gene: -; clone size: once; J gene: TRBJ2-5; CDR3 DNA: TGTGCCATCAGCGCTATGACAGATCAAGAGACCCAGTACTTC; CDR3 protein: CAISAMTDQETQYF
CDR3 length: 14; V gene: TRBV5-1; D gene: TRBD1; clone size: -; J gene: TRBJ2-7; CDR3 DNA: TGCGCCAGCAGCGGGACAGGGGTCGTCGACGAGCAGTACTTC; CDR3 protein: CASSGTGVVDEQYF
CDR3 length: 14; V gene: TRBV19; D gene: -; clone size: -; J gene: TRBJ2-3; CDR3 DNA: TGTGCCAGTAGTATAGGTAGCGGCCGACCTTCGCAGTATTTT; CDR3 protein: CASSIGSGRPSQYF
CDR3 length: 15; V gene: TRBV5-1; D gene: TRBD2; clone size: -; J gene: TRBJ2-2; CDR3 DNA: TGCGCCAGTTCCGGACTAGCGGGGAACACCGGGGAGCTGTTTTTT; CDR3 protein: CASSGLAGNTGELFF
CDR3 length: 15; V gene: TRBV30; D gene: -; clone size: -; J gene: TRBJ1-1; CDR3 DNA: TGTGCCTGGAGTGCGGGAAAGGGGATGAACACTGAAGCTTTCTTT; CDR3 protein: CAWSAGKGMNTEAFF
CDR3 length: 16; V gene: TRBV27; D gene: -; clone size: -; J gene: TRBJ2-1; CDR3 DNA: TGTGCCAGCAGTTTAAGCCCGGGACTCGACTACAATGAGCAGTTCTTC; CDR3 protein: CASSLSPGLDYNEQFF
CDR3 length: 17; V gene: TRBV7-9; D gene: -; clone size: -; J gene: TRBJ2-1; CDR3 DNA: TGTGCCAGCAGGGACGGGTGGAAGGGAGAAATGTCCGGGGAGCAGTTCTTC; CDR3 protein: CASRDGWKGEMSGEQFF
CDR3 length: 13; V gene: TRBV10-2; D gene: -; clone size: -; J gene: TRBJ1-2; CDR3 DNA: TGCGCCAGCAGTGGGACAGCTAACTATGGCTACACCTTC; CDR3 protein: CASSGTANYGYTF
CDR3 length: 16; V gene: TRBV5-1; D gene: TRBD2; clone size: -; J gene: TRBJ2-3; CDR3 DNA: TGCGCCAGCAGCTTGAGTCTAGCGGGAATCACAGATACGCAGTATTTT; CDR3 protein: CASSLSLAGITDTQYF
CDR3 length: 15; V gene: TRBV19; D gene: TRBD1; clone size: -; J gene: TRBJ1-5; CDR3 DNA: TGTGCCAGTAGTACACAGGGGGCTTCCAATCAGCCCCAGCATTTT; CDR3 protein: CASSTQGASNQPQHF
CDR3 length: 11; V gene: TRBV20-1; D gene: -; clone size: -; J gene: TRBJ2-3; CDR3 DNA: TGCAGTGCTCTGCTCACAGATACGCAGTATTTT; CDR3 protein: CSALLTDTQYF
CDR3 length: 18; V gene: TRBV5-4; D gene: TRBD2; clone size: -; J gene: TRBJ2-1; CDR3 DNA: TGTGCCAGCAGCACCGGACTAGCGGGAGGGCTTGGCTACAATGAGCAGTTCTTC; CDR3 protein: CASSTGLAGGLGYNEQFF
CDR3 length: 15; V gene: TRBV11-3; D gene: -; clone size: -; J gene: TRBJ2-1; CDR3 DNA: TGTGCCAGCAGCTTAGGGTTCGGTGGAAACAATGAGCAGTTCTTC; CDR3 protein: CASSLGFGGNNEQFF
CDR3 length: 15; V gene: TRBV7-2; D gene: -; clone size: -; J gene: TRBJ2-1; CDR3 DNA: TGTGCCAGCAGCTCCCGGAGGGACTCCTACAATGAGCAGTTCTTC; CDR3 protein: CASSSRRDSYNEQFF
CDR3 length: 13; V gene: TRBV30; D gene: -; clone size: -; J gene: TRBJ2-3; CDR3 DNA: TGTGCCTGGAGTGTCGTGTTACGAGATACGCAGTATTTT; CDR3 protein: CAWSVVLRDTQYF
CDR3 length: 13; V gene: TRBV10-3; D gene: -; clone size: -; J gene: TRBJ2-6; CDR3 DNA: TGTGCCCTGCGGGACTCTGGGGCCAACGTCCTGACTTTC; CDR3 protein: CALRDSGANVLTF
CDR3 length: 17; V gene: TRBV28; D gene: TRBD2; clone size: -; J gene: TRBJ2-7; CDR3 DNA: TGTGCCAGCAGTGCCTCTGGCGGGAGTGGGCAATCCTACGAGCAGTACTTC; CDR3 protein: CASSASGGSGQSYEQYF
CDR3 length: 15; V gene: TRBV18; D gene: -; clone size: -; J gene: TRBJ2-4; CDR3 DNA: TGTGCCAGCTCACCGGATTATGGTGGTCGGAACATTCAGTACTTC; CDR3 protein: CASSPDYGGRNIQYF
CDR3 length: 14; V gene: TRBV28; D gene: -; clone size: once; J gene: TRBJ2-7; CDR3 DNA: TGTGCCAGCAGTATAGACAGGTTTGCCTACGAGCAGTACTTC; CDR3 protein: CASSIDRFAYEQYF
CDR3 length: 14; V gene: TRBV7-8; D gene: -; clone size: once; J gene: TRBJ2-7; CDR3 DNA: TGTGCCAGCAGCTCAGTGGTAGGACCCTACGAGCAGTACTTC; CDR3 protein: CASSSVVGPYEQYF
CDR3 length: 14; V gene: TRBV27; D gene: -; clone size: -; J gene: TRBJ1-1; CDR3 DNA: TGTGCCAGCCGCCCCCACACAGGGAACACTGAAGCTTTCTTT; CDR3 protein: CASRPHTGNTEAFF
CDR3 length: 14; V gene: TRBV5-1; D gene: -; clone size: -; J gene: TRBJ1-2; CDR3 DNA: TGCGCCAGCAGCTTGGAGGATCAAGTCTATGGCTACACCTTC; CDR3 protein: CASSLEDQVYGYTF
CDR3 length: 14; V gene: TRBV28; D gene: -; clone size: -; J gene: TRBJ2-1; CDR3 DNA: TGTGCCAGCAGGGCAGCAAGCTCCTACAATGAGCAGTTCTTC; CDR3 protein: CASRAASSYNEQFF
CDR3 length: 14; V gene: TRBV30; D gene: TRBD1; clone size: -; J gene: TRBJ1-4; CDR3 DNA: TGTGCCTGGAGTGCTAAGGGGGCGAATGAAAAACTGTTTTTT; CDR3 protein: CAWSAKGANEKLFF
CDR3 length: 15; V gene: TRBV28; D gene: -; clone size: -; J gene: TRBJ2-7; CDR3 DNA: TGTGCCAGCAGGCCCCCCGCGGGATACTCCTACGAGCAGTACTTC; CDR3 protein: CASRPPAGYSYEQYF